This record concerns one TCR beta chain sequence. Profiled with immunoSEQ multiplex PCR; TCRdb holds only in-frame clones, not every one. The table has 110,000 or so clones, around 85% seen once; the top ten hold approximately 13%. The data are from a study of blood T cell repertoires in COVID-19. On the study more broadly: COVID-19 samples, acute and convalescent, were from the United States, Italy and Spain. T cells, B-cell-depleted T cells, or PBMCs supplied cDNA or gDNA.

The V and J ends lost 3 bases and 2 bases respectively, with 9 bases between them. Germline CDR1 is SGHDT and CDR2 is YYEEEE. This CDR3 has 14 residues. The sequenced material came from peripheral blood. The TCR sequence derives from a human donor in a cohort sampled during active COVID-19. The rearrangement uses TRBV5-6 and TRBJ1-5; D call uncertain. CDR3 sequence reads: CASSSERGNQPQHF. The CDR3 DNA reads TGTGCCAGCAGCTCCGAACGGGGCAATCAGCCCCAGCATTTT.